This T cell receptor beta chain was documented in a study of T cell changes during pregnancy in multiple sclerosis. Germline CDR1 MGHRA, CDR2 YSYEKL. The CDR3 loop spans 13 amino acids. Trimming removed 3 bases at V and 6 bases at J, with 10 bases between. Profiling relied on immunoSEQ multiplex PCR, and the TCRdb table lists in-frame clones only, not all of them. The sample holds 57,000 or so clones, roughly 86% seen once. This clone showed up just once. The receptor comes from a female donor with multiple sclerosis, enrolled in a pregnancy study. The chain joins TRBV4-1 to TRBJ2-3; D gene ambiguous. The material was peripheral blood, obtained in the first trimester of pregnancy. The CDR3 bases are TGCGCCAGCAGCCATTCTTGGGCGGATACGCAGTATTTT. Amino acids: CASSHSWADTQYF.